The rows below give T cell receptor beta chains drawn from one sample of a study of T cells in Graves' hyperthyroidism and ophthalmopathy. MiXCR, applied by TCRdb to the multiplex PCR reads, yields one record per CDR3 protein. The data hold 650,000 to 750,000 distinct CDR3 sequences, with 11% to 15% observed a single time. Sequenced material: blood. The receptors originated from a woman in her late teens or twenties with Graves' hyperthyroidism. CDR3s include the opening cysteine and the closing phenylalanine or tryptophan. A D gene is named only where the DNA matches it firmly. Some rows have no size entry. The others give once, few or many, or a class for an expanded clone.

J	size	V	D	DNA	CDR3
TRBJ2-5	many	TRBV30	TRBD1	TGTGCCTGGAGTTTGGGACAGGGGAGGGAGACCCAGTACTTC	CAWSLGQGRETQYF
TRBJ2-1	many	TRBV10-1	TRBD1	TGCGCCAGCAGTGAGGACAGGGGCGTTGAGAATGAGCAGTTCTTC	CASSEDRGVENEQFF
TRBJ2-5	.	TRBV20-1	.	TGCAGTGCTAGAGATGGTACTAGCACCATAGAGACCCAGTACTTC	CSARDGTSTIETQYF
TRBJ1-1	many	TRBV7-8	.	TGTGCCAGCAGCTTAGGATTTAGAGAAGCTTTCTTT	CASSLGFREAFF
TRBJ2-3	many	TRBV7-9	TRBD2	TGTGCCAGCAGCTTCCTAGCGGGGTTCACAGATACGCAGTATTTT	CASSFLAGFTDTQYF
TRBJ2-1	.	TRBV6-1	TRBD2	TGTGCCAGCAGTAAGGGACTAGCGGGAGTAGGTGAGCAGTTCTTC	CASSKGLAGVGEQFF
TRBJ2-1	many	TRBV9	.	TGTGCCAGCAGTGACAGTTCCCGGACAGTCTCCTACAATGAGCAGTTCTTC	CASSDSSRTVSYNEQFF
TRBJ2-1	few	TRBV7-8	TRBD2	TGTGCCAGCAGCTTACATCAGCGGGAGGTCCCACTACATTTGAATGAGCAGTTCTTC	CASSLHQREVPLHLNEQFF
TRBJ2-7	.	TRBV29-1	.	TGCAGCGTTGAAAAGACAGGCTACGAGCAGTACTTC	CSVEKTGYEQYF
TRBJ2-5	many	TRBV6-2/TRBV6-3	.	TGTGCCAGCAGTCAGAAGACAGGCCCCCAAGAGACCCAGTACTTC	CASSQKTGPQETQYF
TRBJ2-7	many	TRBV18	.	TGTGCCAGCTCACCGGTTAGGGATTTCGAGCAGTACTTC	CASSPVRDFEQYF
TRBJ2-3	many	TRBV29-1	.	TGCAGCGTTGAAGGGTCAGGTTACACAGATACGCAGTATTTT	CSVEGSGYTDTQYF
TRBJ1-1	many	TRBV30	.	TGTGCCTGGAGTGTGGGGGGTCGGACTGAAGCTTTCTTT	CAWSVGGRTEAFF
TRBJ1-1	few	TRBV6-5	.	TGTGCCAGCAGTTACGAGGTTAGGGGTGGGACTGAAGCTTTCTTT	CASSYEVRGGTEAFF
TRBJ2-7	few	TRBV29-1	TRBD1	TGCAGCGTGGGACAGGGAAGGGGGCCCTACGAGCAGTACTTC	CSVGQGRGPYEQYF
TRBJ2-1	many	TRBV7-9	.	TGTGCCAGCACCCAACCGAGTGGTCTAGCGATAGCCCTTCCCTACAATGAGCAGTTCTTC	CASTQPSGLAIALPYNEQFF
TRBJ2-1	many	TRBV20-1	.	TGCAGTGCTAGTCGGGGGGCATCCTACAATGAGCAGTTCTTC	CSASRGASYNEQFF
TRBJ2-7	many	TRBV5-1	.	TGCGCCAGCAGCTTGGCGACAGGTGAGACCTACGAGCAGTACTTC	CASSLATGETYEQYF
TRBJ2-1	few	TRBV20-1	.	TGCAGTGCCCAGGTGGCGGGTCCTACCTCCTACAATGAGCAGTTCTTC	CSAQVAGPTSYNEQFF
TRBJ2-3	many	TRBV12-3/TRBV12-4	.	TGTGCCAGCAGCCCTACCCTGGGCGGTCGCACAGATACGCAGTATTTT	CASSPTLGGRTDTQYF
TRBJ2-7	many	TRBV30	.	TGTGCCTGGAGTAAGGACTCCTCCTCCTACGAGCAGTACTTC	CAWSKDSSSYEQYF
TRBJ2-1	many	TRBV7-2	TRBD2	TGTGCCAGCAGCTTAGCTTTTAGCGGGATATACAATGAGCAGTTCTTC	CASSLAFSGIYNEQFF
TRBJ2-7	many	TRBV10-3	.	TGTGCCATCAGTGAGATGACAGCTGGCTCCTACGAGCAGTACTTC	CAISEMTAGSYEQYF
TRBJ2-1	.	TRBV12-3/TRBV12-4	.	TGTGCCAGCAGTCCAGCCGTCGGGTCATCCCGGCGGAATGAGCAGTTCTTC	CASSPAVGSSRRNEQFF
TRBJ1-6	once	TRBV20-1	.	TGCAGTGCTAGAGATGGGTTTGAATTGAACTCACCCCTCCACTTT	CSARDGFELNSPLHF
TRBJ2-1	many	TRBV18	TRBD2	TGTGCCAGCTCAATGACTAGCGGGACCCGCCATGAGCAGTTCTTC	CASSMTSGTRHEQFF
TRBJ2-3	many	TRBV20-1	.	TGCAGTGCTACGTACATCACAGATACGCAGTATTTT	CSATYITDTQYF
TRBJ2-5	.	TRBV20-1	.	TGCAGTGCTAGAGGAGAGGGTTGGGAGACCCAGTACTTC	CSARGEGWETQYF
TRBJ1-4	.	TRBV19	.	TGTGCCAGTAGTATAGGGGAGGCAGGTCCAGAAAAACTGTTTTTT	CASSIGEAGPEKLFF
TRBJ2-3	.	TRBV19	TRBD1	TGTGCCAGTTCGACAGGGCCCCCAGATACGCAGTATTTT	CASSTGPPDTQYF
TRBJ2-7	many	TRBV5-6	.	TGTGCCAGCAGCCCTACAGGGTTCTACGAGCAGTACTTC	CASSPTGFYEQYF
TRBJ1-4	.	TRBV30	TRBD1	TGTGCCGCAGACAGGGGTGAAAAACTGTTTTTT	CAADRGEKLFF
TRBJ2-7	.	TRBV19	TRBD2	TGTGCCAGTAGTATCGCCGCGGGAGACTTCGAGCAGTACTTC	CASSIAAGDFEQYF
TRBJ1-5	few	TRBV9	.	TGTGCCAGCAGCAAGGACGGGGTGGGGGTTGGCAATCAGCCCCAGCATTTT	CASSKDGVGVGNQPQHF
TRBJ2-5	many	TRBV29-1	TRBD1	TGCAGCGTTGTCTTCTCCTGGGACAGGTCGGGGAGGGAGACCCAGTACTTC	CSVVFSWDRSGRETQYF
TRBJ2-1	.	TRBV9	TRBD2	TGTGCCAGCAGCCCCCGTCGTGGCGGGAGGGATTCCTACAATGAGCAGTTCTTC	CASSPRRGGRDSYNEQFF
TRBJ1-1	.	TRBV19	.	TGTGCCAGTAGTAGTCCAGGGCAAACTGAAGCTTTCTTT	CASSSPGQTEAFF
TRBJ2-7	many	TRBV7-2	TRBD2	TGTGCCAGCAGCTTAGGAGACGGGAGGGGACCCTACGAGCAGTACTTC	CASSLGDGRGPYEQYF
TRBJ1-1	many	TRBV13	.	TGTGCCAGCAGCTTAGAATGGCCCGGGACGAACACTGAAGCTTTCTTT	CASSLEWPGTNTEAFF
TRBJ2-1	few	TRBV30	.	TGTGCCTGGAGACCGAGACCCCCCGCGGATGAGCAGTTCTTC	CAWRPRPPADEQFF
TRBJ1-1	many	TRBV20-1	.	TGCAGTGCCCTGGGACCGAAAGCGAACACTGAAGCTTTCTTT	CSALGPKANTEAFF
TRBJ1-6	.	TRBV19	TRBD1	TGTGCCAGTACCACTACAGGGGCGAAATCTGTTTCCCTCCACTTT	CASTTTGAKSVSLHF